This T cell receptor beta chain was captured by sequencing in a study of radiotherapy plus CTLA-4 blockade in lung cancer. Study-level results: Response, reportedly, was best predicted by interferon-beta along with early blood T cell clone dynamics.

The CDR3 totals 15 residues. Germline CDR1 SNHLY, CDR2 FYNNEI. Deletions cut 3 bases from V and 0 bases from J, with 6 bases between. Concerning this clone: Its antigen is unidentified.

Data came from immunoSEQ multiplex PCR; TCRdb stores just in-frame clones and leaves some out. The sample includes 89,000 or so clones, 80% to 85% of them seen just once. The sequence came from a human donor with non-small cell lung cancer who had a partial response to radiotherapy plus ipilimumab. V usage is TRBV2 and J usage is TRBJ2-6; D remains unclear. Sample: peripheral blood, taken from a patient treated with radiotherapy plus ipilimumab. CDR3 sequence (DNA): TGTGCCAGCAGTGACGGGTACTCTGGGGCCAACGTCCTGACTTTC. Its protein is CASSDGYSGANVLTF. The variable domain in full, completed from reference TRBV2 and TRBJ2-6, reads EPEVTQTPSHQVTQMGQEVILRCVPISNHLYFYWYRQILGQKVEFLVSFYNNEISEKSEIFDDQFSVERPDGSNFTLKIRSTKLEDSAMYFCASSDGYSGANVLTFGAGSRLTVL.